This T cell receptor beta chain was obtained from a study of shared clonotypes between healthy human individuals. Remarks on this clone: Its cognate antigen is unknown.

Deep-level settings were used for running the assay. Profiling relied on immunoSEQ multiplex PCR, and the TCRdb table lists in-frame clones only, not all of them. The sample lists roughly 2.4 million clones, 90% to 96% occurring once. V shed 5 bases and J shed 0 bases, with 8 bases lying between them. CDR1 SGHTA and CDR2 FQGNSA come from the germline V gene. The CDR3 is 14 amino acids. General study results and limits: Few donors limited the genetic and exposure-history diversity represented. The study found lower generation probabilities in non-shared clonotypes than in those shared by all four donors.

V gene TRBV7-2 combines with J gene TRBJ1-5, with D unresolved. This clonotype was obtained from a man aged 18 to 30 in good health. Source material: naive CD4+ T cells sorted from blood. Subset noted: CD45RA+ positively selected. CDR3 in DNA: TGTGCCAGCAGCGGGCAGTATAGCAATCAGCCCCAGCATTTT. Its protein product is CASSGQYSNQPQHF.